Listed here are 15 T cell receptor beta chains from one sample, sequenced in a study of Ad26.COV2.S vaccination and SARS-CoV-2 variants. Libraries were prepared by immunoSEQ multiplex PCR; TCRdb keeps only in-frame clonotypes and omits some of them. The data show about 680,000 clones, more than 70% seen once. Treatment specified: roughly 18 received Ad26.COV2.S at low or high dose, single or two shots; roughly five received placebo; per-sample allocation not given. Sampling happened 63 days after the first vaccine or placebo injection. Material: peripheral blood, obtained in a trial of Ad26.COV2.S vaccine versus placebo. Receptors originate from a person aged 18 to 65 who received the Ad26.COV2.S COVID-19 vaccine or a placebo.

This clone was counted a single time. The chain has TRBV12-3 or TRBV12-4 and TRBJ1-1, with D maybe TRBD1 (6 bases). V shed 7 bases and J shed 1 base, with 10 bases lying between them. CDR3 size: 13 residues. The CDR3 reads CASTRQENTEAFF. CDR3 bases: TGTGCCAGCACCCGACAGGAGAACACTGAAGCTTTCTTT.

The chain combines TRBV25-1 with TRBJ1-1; D is uncertain. The germline V gene has CDR1 MGHDK and CDR2 SYGVNS. Trimming removed 6 bases from V and 2 bases from J, with 7 bases in between. The CDR3 runs 12 residues. Written as DNA, the CDR3 is TGTGCCAGCAGACGGGGAAACACTGAAGCTTTCTTT. Protein sequence: CASRRGNTEAFF. Combining the CDR3 with reference TRBV25-1 and TRBJ1-1 gives the whole variable domain EADIYQTPRYLVIGTGKKITLECSQTMGHDKMYWYQQDPGMELHLIHYSYGVNSTEKGDLSSESTVSRIRTEHFPLTLESARPSHTSQYLCASRRGNTEAFFGQGTRLTVV.

The chain uses TRBV18 and TRBJ1-3; perhaps TRBD1 as D (6 bases). Trimming removed 5 bases from V and 0 bases from J, with 14 bases in between. This CDR3 contains 16 residues. From germline, CDR1 is KGHSH and CDR2 LQKENI. This chain's CDR3 is CASSASTGGSGNTIYF. The CDR3, as DNA: TGTGCCAGCTCAGCTTCGACAGGCGGCTCTGGAAACACCATATATTTT.

This clone was seen a single time. The chain has TRBV7-2 and TRBJ2-7, with 9 bases identical to TRBD1. V trimming: 6 bases; J trimming: 6 bases; junction bases outside the gene matches: 9. Germline lookup yields CDR1 SGHTA and CDR2 FQGNSA. The CDR3 is 14 residues long. The CDR3 nucleotides are TGTGCCAGCAGAAGGGACAGGGAGGGGTCCGAGCAGTACTTC. Translated: CASRRDREGSEQYF.

The genes are TRBV4-2 and TRBJ1-2, with 11 bases that match TRBD1. The germline V gene has CDR1 LGHNA and CDR2 YNFKEQ. V trimming: 6 bases; J trimming: 0 bases; junction bases outside the gene matches: 12. CDR3 length: 18 residues. The CDR3 DNA follows: TGTGCCAGCAGTCAGGACAGGGGGCGAGGGGTAACTAACTATGGCTACACCTTC. The encoded protein is CASSQDRGRGVTNYGYTF.

This clone was seen just once. This rearrangement joins TRBV14 to TRBJ1-2, with 11 bases matching TRBD1. Germline CDR1 is SGHDN and CDR2 is FVKESK. The CDR3 is 16 amino acids. V lost 1 base to trimming and J lost 8 bases; unmatched junction nucleotides: 9. The CDR3 spells CASSQVGGTGGNGYTF. CDR3 nucleotide sequence: TGTGCCAGCAGCCAAGTCGGAGGGACAGGGGGAAACGGCTACACCTTC.

The genes are TRBV7-9 and TRBJ2-1; 10 nucleotides agree with TRBD2. V shed 1 base, J shed 6 bases, and the junction held 3 bases outside the gene matches. This CDR3 has 15 residues. Germline CDR1 and CDR2: SEHNR and FQNEAQ (reference sequence). The CDR3 spells CASSLGAGGPNEQFF. Here the CDR3 DNA reads TGTGCCAGCAGCTTAGGAGCGGGGGGGCCCAATGAGCAGTTCTTC.

CDR3 protein: CASSRDRGRLEQYF. DNA for the CDR3: TGTGCCAGCAGCCGGGACAGGGGGCGCCTCGAGCAGTACTTC. The rearrangement links TRBV6-5 to TRBJ2-7; 12 bases align to TRBD1. This CDR3 is 14 amino acids long. Germline CDR1 and CDR2: MNHEY and SVGAGI. Trimming cost V 6 bases and J 6 bases; bases outside gene matches: 6.

The V gene is TRBV5-6, the J gene TRBJ1-3; D is unresolved. Germline CDR1 SGHDT, CDR2 YYEEEE. V was cut by 0 bases and J by 8 bases, with 9 bases left in between. The CDR3 spans 13 residues. CDR3: CASSLGRDDTIYF. The CDR3 DNA follows: TGTGCCAGCAGCTTGGGAAGGGATGACACCATATATTTT.

Note on this clone: Different DNA sequences within this sample yield the same CDR3. The chain is built from TRBV5-1 and TRBJ1-1; D might be TRBD1 (5 bases). This CDR3 comprises 14 residues. Germline lookup yields CDR1 SGHRS and CDR2 YFSETQ. The V end lost 4 bases, the J end lost 1 base, and 11 bases lay between the germline ends. The CDR3 region has the DNA TGCGCCAGCAGCCTGACGGGGGGGAACACTGAAGCTTTCTTT. Protein product: CASSLTGGNTEAFF. The full variable domain, rest sourced from reference TRBV5-1 and TRBJ1-1, is KAGVTQTPRYLIKTRGQQVTLSCSPISGHRSVSWYQQTPGQGLQFLFEYFSETQRNKGNFPGRFSGRQFSNSRSEMNVSTLELGDSALYLCASSLTGGNTEAFFGQGTRLTVV.

CDR3 amino acids: CASSLQLNTGELFF. The CDR3 DNA reads TGTGCCAGCAGTCTTCAGTTGAACACCGGGGAGCTGTTTTTT. The chain has TRBV6-5 and TRBJ2-2; D not certain. Per germline, CDR1 MNHEY and CDR2 SVGAGI. This CDR3 contains 14 residues. Trimming pared 5 bases from V and 1 base from J, leaving 8 bases between.

The gene calls are TRBV10-3 and TRBJ2-1; possibly TRBD2 for D (7 bases). From germline, CDR1 is ENHRY and CDR2 SYGVKD. V gave up 0 bases and J gave up 6 bases, with 15 bases separating them. This CDR3 comprises 16 residues. The CDR3: CAISESRGLFSNEQFF. The CDR3 nucleotides are TGTGCCATCAGTGAGTCGCGGGGGCTCTTCTCCAATGAGCAGTTCTTC.

The chain is built from TRBV3-1 (or the pseudogene TRBV3-2) and TRBJ1-3; D is possibly TRBD1 (5 bases). The CDR3 is 17 amino acids. V lost 4 bases to trimming and J lost 0 bases, with 16 bases between them. Germline lookup yields CDR1 LGHDT and CDR2 YNNKEL (reference sequence). DNA of the CDR3: TGTGCCAGCAGCCGGCCTCCAGGGCGCGTCTCTGGAAACACCATATATTTT. It translates to CASSRPPGRVSGNTIYF.

Here the CDR3 DNA reads TGTGCCAGCAGCCGGAGGACTAGCGGGATAACCGGGGAGCTGTTTTTT. Encoded protein: CASSRRTSGITGELFF. The V and J genes are TRBV5-8 and TRBJ2-2; 12 nucleotides line up with TRBD2. Germline V gives CDR1 SGHTS, CDR2 YDEGEE. V was clipped by 4 bases and J by 5 bases; unmatched bases: 6. This CDR3 comprises 16 residues.

The chain joins TRBV6-5 to TRBJ1-1, with D possibly matching TRBD1 (6 bases). CDR1 is MNHEY, CDR2 SVGAGI, per germline. V dropped 6 bases and J dropped 3 bases, with 14 bases sitting between them. There are 14 residues in the CDR3. The CDR3 sequence: CASRSLDRYTEAFF. The CDR3, as DNA: TGTGCCAGCAGAAGCCTTGACAGGTACACTGAAGCTTTCTTT.